These 5 T cell receptor beta chains were sequenced from one sample in a study of regulatory T cells in long-lasting Graves disease. The TCR beta library used iRepertoire HTBI primers with Arm-PCR amplification of CDR3. TCRdb processed the multiplex PCR reads anew with MiXCR; each CDR3 protein has one entry. The table shows some 350,000 distinct CDR3 sequences, with 16% occurring only once. The time point was: newly diagnosed GD, antithyroid drugs for less than 3 months. Preparation of the TCR library used RNA extracted from PBMCs. This sample was also put to use in a study of T cells in Graves' hyperthyroidism and ophthalmopathy.

The specimen comprised peripheral blood mononuclear cells (PBMCs), sampled at new diagnosis, from a patient treated with antithyroid drugs. These receptors were obtained from a woman younger than 30 with Graves disease.

This clonotype has at least ten counts. The chain has TRBV5-1 and TRBJ2-5; tentatively, D is TRBD2 (5 bases). Germline CDR1 and CDR2: SGHRS and YFSETQ. Trimming left V 4 bases short and J 5 bases short, with 21 bases between. This CDR3 is built from 16 residues. Written as DNA, the CDR3 is TGCGCCAGCAGCCCGAGGTCTCGGGGTGCTGGGGAGACCCAGTACTTC. Translated: CASSPRSRGAGETQYF.

This clonotype was seen a few times. The CDR3 DNA follows: TGCAGTGTCAGTAGTGTACAGGGGAATTATGGCTACACCTTC. Translating it yields CSVSSVQGNYGYTF. The rearrangement links TRBV20-1 to TRBJ1-2, with TRBD1 matching over 7 bases. V lost 7 bases to trimming and J lost 5 bases; unmatched junction nucleotides: 13. Germline CDR1 reads DFQATT; CDR2 reads SNEGSKA (reference sequence). CDR3 length: 14 amino acids.

A word on this clonotype: One end of the junction does not line up with germline, which may come from a read error. The chain uses TRBV20-1 and TRBJ1-1; tentative D call: TRBD1 (5 bases). The CDR3 is 13 residues long. Germline V lookup: CDR1 DFQATT, CDR2 SNEGSKA (reference sequence). CDR3 sequence (DNA): TGCGGTGCTGGGGGACTGAGGAACACTGAAGCTTTCTTT. Its protein product is CGAGGLRNTEAFF.

The CDR3 sequence: CASSLSVIRSNQPQHF. The CDR3 bases are TGTGCCAGCAGCTTGTCTGTAATCAGGAGCAATCAGCCCCAGCATTTT. The V call is TRBV5-8, the J call TRBJ1-5; D gene ambiguous. The CDR3 sequence is 16 residues long. Trimming took off 1 base at V and 1 base at J, with 12 bases between the two ends. CDR1 is SGHTS and CDR2 is YDEGEE in the germline V gene.

This clonotype has a handful of counts. This chain joins TRBV12-3 or TRBV12-4 and TRBJ2-3; D call uncertain. This CDR3 has 12 amino acids. Trimming took off 0 bases at V and 5 bases at J, with 3 bases between the two ends. CDR3 loop: CASSLALDTQYF. CDR3 coding DNA: TGTGCCAGCAGTTTAGCGTTAGATACGCAGTATTTT.